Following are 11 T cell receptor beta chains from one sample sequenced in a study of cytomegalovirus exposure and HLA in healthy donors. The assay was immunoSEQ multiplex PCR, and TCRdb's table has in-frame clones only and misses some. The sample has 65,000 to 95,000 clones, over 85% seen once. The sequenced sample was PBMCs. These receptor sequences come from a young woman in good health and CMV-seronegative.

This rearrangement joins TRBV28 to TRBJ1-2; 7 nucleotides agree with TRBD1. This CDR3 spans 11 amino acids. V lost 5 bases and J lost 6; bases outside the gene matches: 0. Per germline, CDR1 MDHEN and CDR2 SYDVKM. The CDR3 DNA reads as TGTGCCAGCAGTGACAGGGATGGCTACACCTTC. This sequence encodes CASSDRDGYTF.

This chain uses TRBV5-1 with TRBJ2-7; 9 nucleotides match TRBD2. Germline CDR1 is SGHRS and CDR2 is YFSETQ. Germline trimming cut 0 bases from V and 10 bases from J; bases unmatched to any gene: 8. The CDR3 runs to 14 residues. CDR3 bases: TGCGCCAGCAGCTTGGAGGCACTAGCGGGTGATCAGTACTTC. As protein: CASSLEALAGDQYF. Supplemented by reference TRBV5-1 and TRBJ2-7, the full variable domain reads KAGVTQTPRYLIKTRGQQVTLSCSPISGHRSVSWYQQTPGQGLQFLFEYFSETQRNKGNFPGRFSGRQFSNSRSEMNVSTLELGDSALYLCASSLEALAGDQYFGPGTRLTVT.

DNA of the CDR3: TGTGCCAGCAGCTTGGGGGGGCTAGCGGGAGGTGGAGAGACCCAGTACTTC. It codes for CASSLGGLAGGGETQYF. V usage is TRBV5-6 and J usage is TRBJ2-5; the match to TRBD2 covers 11 bases. After removal of 0 bases from V and 4 bases from J, the junction contained 8 bases not matched to a gene. The CDR3 covers 17 residues. Germline V CDR1 and CDR2: SGHDT, YYEEEE.

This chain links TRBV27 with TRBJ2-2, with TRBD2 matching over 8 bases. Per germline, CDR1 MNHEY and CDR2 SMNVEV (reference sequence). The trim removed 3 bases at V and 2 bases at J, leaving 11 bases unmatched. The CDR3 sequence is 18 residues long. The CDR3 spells CASSFQYEREINTGELFF. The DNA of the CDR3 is TGTGCCAGCAGTTTTCAGTACGAGCGGGAGATTAACACCGGGGAGCTGTTTTTT.

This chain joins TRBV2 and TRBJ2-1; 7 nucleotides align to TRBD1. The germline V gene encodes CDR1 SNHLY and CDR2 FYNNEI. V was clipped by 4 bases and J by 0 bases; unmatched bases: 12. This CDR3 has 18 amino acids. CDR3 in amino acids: CASSGLPDRWASYNEQFF. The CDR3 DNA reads TGTGCCAGCAGTGGACTACCGGACAGGTGGGCCTCCTACAATGAGCAGTTCTTC. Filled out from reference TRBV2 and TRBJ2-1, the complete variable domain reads EPEVTQTPSHQVTQMGQEVILRCVPISNHLYFYWYRQILGQKVEFLVSFYNNEISEKSEIFDDQFSVERPDGSNFTLKIRSTKLEDSAMYFCASSGLPDRWASYNEQFFGPGTRLTVL.

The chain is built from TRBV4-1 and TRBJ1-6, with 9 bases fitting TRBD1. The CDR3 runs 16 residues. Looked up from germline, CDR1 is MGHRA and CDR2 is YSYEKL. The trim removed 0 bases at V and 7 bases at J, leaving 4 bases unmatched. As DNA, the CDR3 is TGCGCCAGCAGCCAAGAGGGACAGGGTGACAATTCACCCCTCCACTTT. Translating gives CASSQEGQGDNSPLHF.

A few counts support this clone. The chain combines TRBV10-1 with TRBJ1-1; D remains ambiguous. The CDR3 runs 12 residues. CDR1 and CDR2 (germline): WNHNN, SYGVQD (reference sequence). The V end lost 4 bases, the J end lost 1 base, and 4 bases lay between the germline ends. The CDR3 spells CASSARNTEAFF. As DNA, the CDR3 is TGCGCCAGCAGTGCCAGGAACACTGAAGCTTTCTTT.

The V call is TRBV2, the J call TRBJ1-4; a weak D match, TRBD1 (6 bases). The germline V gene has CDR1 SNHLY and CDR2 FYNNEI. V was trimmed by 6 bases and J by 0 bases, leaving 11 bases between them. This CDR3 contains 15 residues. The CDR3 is CASSGTLSTNEKLFF. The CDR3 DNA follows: TGTGCCAGCAGCGGGACACTCTCAACTAATGAAAAACTGTTTTTT.

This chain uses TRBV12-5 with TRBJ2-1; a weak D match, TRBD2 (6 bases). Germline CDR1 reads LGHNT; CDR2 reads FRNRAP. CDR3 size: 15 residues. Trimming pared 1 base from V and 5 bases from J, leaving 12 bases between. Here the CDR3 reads CASGLELAADNEQFF. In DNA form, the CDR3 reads TGTGCTAGTGGTTTGGAATTAGCGGCCGACAATGAGCAGTTCTTC.

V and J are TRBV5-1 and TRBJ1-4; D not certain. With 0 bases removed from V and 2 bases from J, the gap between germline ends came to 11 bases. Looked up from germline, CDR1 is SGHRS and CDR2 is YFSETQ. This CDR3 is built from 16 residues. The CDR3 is CASSLVLGGTNEKLFF. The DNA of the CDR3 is TGCGCCAGCAGCTTGGTTCTGGGAGGCACTAATGAAAAACTGTTTTTT.

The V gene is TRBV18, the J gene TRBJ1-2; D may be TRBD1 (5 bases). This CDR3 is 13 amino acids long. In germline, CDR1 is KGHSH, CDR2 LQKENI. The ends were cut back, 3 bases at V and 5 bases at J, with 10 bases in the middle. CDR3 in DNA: TGTGCCAGCTCACCGGAGACAGATTATGGCTACACCTTC. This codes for CASSPETDYGYTF.